The clone carrying this TCR beta chain came up once. TCRdb's copy holds only in-frame clones and misses some; the assay was immunoSEQ multiplex PCR. The table shows more than 400,000 clones, with about 72% occurring only once. This specimen belongs to a study of shared clonotypes between healthy human individuals. Looking at the study overall: In total, the donors were two women and a few men aged 18 to 49.

This CDR3 is 14 amino acids long. Germline V gene sequence: CDR1 MNHEY, CDR2 SMNVEV (reference sequence). V was clipped by 0 bases and J by 7 bases, with 10 bases between them. Sequenced sample: PBMCs. The chain recombines TRBV27 with TRBJ2-1; no clear D. This receptor was taken from a woman aged 40 to 49 in good health. Some clones in this sample may be carry-over from other donors' samples. CDR3 coding DNA: TGTGCCAGCAGTTTATCGCCCCTAGTTAATGAGCAGTTCTTC. Translated, it gives CASSLSPLVNEQFF.